Listed here are 11 T cell receptor beta chains from one sample, sequenced in a study of T-cell memory formation after mild COVID-19. One entry per CDR3 protein, called by TCRdb with MiXCR from the 5' RACE reads. The sample shows about 270,000 distinct CDR3 sequences, about 17% of them seen only once. Sequenced input: PBMCs or a T cell subset sorted from them (not recorded which). The receptor set was obtained from a man between 18 and 35 years old who had mild COVID-19 (a few samples of this study predate the infection). Cell type and time point are not known.

This clonotype appeared many times. The chain carries TRBV7-9 and TRBJ2-3, with 14 bases identical to TRBD2. The trim removed 5 bases at V and 6 bases at J, leaving 13 bases unmatched. From germline, CDR1 is SEHNR and CDR2 FQNEAQ (reference sequence). This CDR3 contains 18 residues. CDR3 region: CASSTTRGTSGGADTQYF. Here the CDR3 DNA reads TGTGCCAGCAGCACAACCCGCGGGACTAGCGGGGGTGCTGATACGCAGTATTTT. Filled out from reference TRBV7-9 and TRBJ2-3, the complete variable domain reads DTGVSQNPRHKITKRGQNVTFRCDPISEHNRLYWYRQTLGQGPEFLTYFQNEAQLEKSRLLSDRFSAERPKGSFSTLEIQRTEQGDSAMYLCASSTTRGTSGGADTQYFGPGTRLTVL.

This clonotype was counted at least ten times. The chain employs TRBV5-1 and TRBJ2-1; D remains ambiguous. The length of the CDR3 is 12 residues. CDR1 and CDR2 (germline): SGHRS, YFSETQ. V was trimmed by 0 bases and J by 5 bases, leaving 3 bases between them. CDR3 protein: CASSLVNNEQFF. CDR3 coding DNA: TGCGCCAGCAGCTTGGTAAACAATGAGCAGTTCTTC.

The sample holds many counts of this clonotype. The V call is TRBV7-2, the J call TRBJ2-1, with D unresolved. The CDR3 has 13 residues. The germline gives CDR1 SGHTA, CDR2 FQGNSA. Trimming left V 6 bases short and J 7 bases short, with 13 bases between. DNA of the CDR3: TGTGCCAGCAGTTCGAGCGTCCGAAATGAGCAGTTCTTC. Amino acid sequence: CASSSSVRNEQFF.

The CDR3 sequence: CASSLTTTGPQPQHF. Here the CDR3 DNA reads TGTGCCAGCAGCCTAACAACGACAGGACCGCAGCCCCAGCATTTT. The J gene is TRBJ1-5, the V gene TRBV7-2, with a possible D match to TRBD1 (6 bases). CDR1 and CDR2 from the germline V gene are SGHTA and FQGNSA. This CDR3 region has 15 residues. Trimming removed 5 bases at V and 7 bases at J, with 18 bases between.

The chain is built from TRBV4-3 and TRBJ2-3, with a weak D call TRBD1 (8 bases). The length of the CDR3 is 16 residues. In germline, CDR1 is LGHNA, CDR2 YSLEER. With 5 bases removed from V and 4 bases from J, the gap between germline ends came to 19 bases. In DNA, the CDR3 is TGCGCCAGCAGCGCGAAAACAGGGGGGGGTGCAGATACGCAGTATTTT. Amino acid sequence: CASSAKTGGGADTQYF.

The chain recombines TRBV20-1 with TRBJ2-1, with D perhaps TRBD2 (5 bases). There are 13 residues in the CDR3. V dropped 5 bases and J dropped 6 bases, with 14 bases sitting between them. Germline CDR1 and CDR2: DFQATT and SNEGSKA (reference sequence). The CDR3 region is CSAPPEGANEQFF. In nucleotides, the CDR3 is TGCAGTGCTCCACCCGAGGGAGCCAATGAGCAGTTCTTC.

The table lists this clonotype with a few counts. The rearrangement uses TRBV5-1 and TRBJ2-7; 8 bases match TRBD2. CDR1 is SGHRS and CDR2 is YFSETQ in the germline V gene. CDR3 length: 13 residues. J was trimmed by 3 bases and V by 2 bases; bases with no gene match: 1. CDR3 in amino acids: CASSFRGGYEQYF. CDR3 sequence (DNA): TGCGCCAGCAGCTTCCGGGGGGGCTACGAGCAGTACTTC.

This chain joins TRBV5-1 and TRBJ2-6, with D perhaps matching TRBD1 or TRBD2 (5 bases each). This CDR3 has 16 residues. V was shortened by 0 bases and J by 4 bases, with 11 bases between the two germline ends. The germline V gene encodes CDR1 SGHRS and CDR2 YFSETQ. Written as DNA, the CDR3 is TGCGCCAGCAGCTTGGGTCCCGGGACGGGGGCCAACGTCCTGACTTTC. The encoded protein is CASSLGPGTGANVLTF.

This clonotype was seen more than once but under ten times. The CDR3 region has the DNA TGTGCCAGCAGCTGGGGCCCAGGGGCTGGGGCCAACGTCCTGACTTTC. Protein sequence: CASSWGPGAGANVLTF. This rearrangement joins TRBV5-5 to TRBJ2-6; D is perhaps TRBD1 (6 bases). The germline V and J ends were trimmed by 3 bases and 2 bases, with 12 bases remaining between them. The CDR3 has 16 amino acids. From germline, CDR1 is SGHKS and CDR2 YYEKEE (reference sequence).

This chain links TRBV5-1 with TRBJ2-1, with TRBD1 matching over 7 bases. The CDR3 is 15 amino acids. V gave up 0 bases and J gave up 8 bases; unmatched junction bases: 8. CDR1 is SGHRS and CDR2 is YFSETQ in the germline V gene. For the CDR3, the DNA is TGCGCCAGCAGCTTGGATGCAGGGGGTACGCATGAGCAGTTCTTC. It encodes CASSLDAGGTHEQFF.

The chain links TRBV10-2 to TRBJ1-2; D gene ambiguous. V lost 3 bases, J lost 2 bases, and 16 bases lay in between. There are 16 residues in the CDR3. CDR1 is WSHSY and CDR2 is SAAADI in the germline V gene. CDR3 DNA: TGCGCCAGCAGTGACAGTTCCCTACACCCCAACTATGGCTACACCTTC. Amino acid sequence: CASSDSSLHPNYGYTF.